This TCR beta chain is drawn from a study of blood T cell repertoires in COVID-19. The repertoire was sequenced with immunoSEQ multiplex PCR; TCRdb's copy has only in-frame clones and lacks some. The table includes about 270,000 clones, roughly 93% detected once. Germline CDR1 is SNHLY and CDR2 is FYNNEI. CDR3 length: 16 residues. The V end lost 6 bases, the J end lost 0 bases, and 17 bases lay between the germline ends. The sequence came from a woman in her forties with acute COVID-19. The chain has TRBV2 and TRBJ1-2; D gene unclear. Sequencing was performed on PBMCs or T cells enriched from blood (not recorded which). CDR3 in amino acids: CASSSRVSFTNYGYTF. The CDR3 DNA follows: TGTGCCAGCAGCTCTCGAGTGAGCTTCACTAACTATGGCTACACCTTC.